Each of the 24 T cell receptor beta chains below was sequenced from the same sample in a study of blood T cell repertoires in COVID-19. Clones were sequenced by immunoSEQ multiplex PCR, and TCRdb holds only the in-frame ones, with some missing. The table shows approximately 93,000 clones, with under 80% occurring only once. The sample was peripheral blood. The receptors derive from a man aged 70 or older with COVID-19, enrolled during active disease.

J is TRBJ2-6 and V is TRBV6-2 or TRBV6-3; 9 nucleotides agree with TRBD2. The CDR3 length is 20 residues. J gave up 4 bases and V 5 bases, and 18 bases lay outside the gene matches. Germline CDR1 reads MNHEY; CDR2 reads SVGEGT. The CDR3 nucleotides are TGTGCCAGCAGTGGCAATTTGGCTAGCGGGACCCCCTCAGGGGCCAACGTCCTGACTTTC. It is translated as CASSGNLASGTPSGANVLTF.

CDR3 sequence reads: CASSKVDSGRATYEQYF. The CDR3 DNA follows: TGTGCCAGCAGCAAAGTTGATAGCGGGAGGGCGACCTACGAGCAGTACTTC. This chain uses TRBV21-1 with TRBJ2-7; no DNA check was done on the table's D call, TRBD2. TRBV21-1 constitutes a pseudogene. The CDR3 extends over 17 amino acids.

This clone was detected ten times or more. The rearrangement joins TRBV28 to TRBJ2-2; D is possibly TRBD2 (5 bases). Germline values: CDR1 MDHEN, CDR2 SYDVKM. The CDR3 spans 15 residues. V lost 1 base to trimming and J lost 2 bases, with 8 bases between them. This CDR3 is CASSLFGGNTGELFF. In DNA form, the CDR3 reads TGTGCCAGCAGTTTATTCGGAGGAAACACCGGGGAGCTGTTTTTT.

J is TRBJ1-2 and V is TRBV28; D is possibly TRBD1 (5 bases). V lost 2 bases and J 4 bases, leaving 14 bases between the germline ends. Germline lookup yields CDR1 MDHEN and CDR2 SYDVKM. The CDR3 covers 15 residues. The CDR3 reads CASSLGVLQGYGYTF. The CDR3 bases are TGTGCCAGCAGTTTAGGAGTCCTTCAGGGCTATGGCTACACCTTC.

This clone was picked up a small number of times. The chain couples TRBV19 to TRBJ2-7; TRBD1 aligns across 8 bases. V shed 5 bases and J 4 bases; nucleotides not matched to a gene: 7. This CDR3 contains 14 residues. The germline CDR1 and CDR2 sequences are LNHDA and SQIVND (reference sequence). Written as DNA, the CDR3 is TGTGCCAGTAGTTTCTCAGGGGGCCCGTACGAGCAGTACTTC. Translating gives CASSFSGGPYEQYF.

This clone was recorded a few times. This rearrangement joins TRBV19 to TRBJ2-1; 11 nucleotides match TRBD2. Trimming removed 5 bases from V and 0 bases from J; junction bases left unmatched: 0. The germline CDR1 and CDR2 sequences are LNHDA and SQIVND (reference sequence). CDR3 size: 15 residues. The CDR3 DNA is TGTGCCAGTAGTCTAGCGGGAGGCTCCTACAATGAGCAGTTCTTC. It specifies CASSLAGGSYNEQFF.

This clone was seen a few times. The chain uses TRBV7-9 and TRBJ2-7; 8 positions match TRBD2. The germline V gene encodes CDR1 SEHNR and CDR2 FQNEAQ (reference sequence). V shed 6 bases, J shed 4 bases, and the junction held 5 bases outside the gene matches. This CDR3 has 13 amino acids. DNA of the CDR3: TGTGCCAGCAGAGCGGGGGCCAGTTACGAGCAGTACTTC. It is translated as CASRAGASYEQYF.

The V call is TRBV6-1, the J call TRBJ2-7; D possibly corresponds to TRBD2 (5 bases). The V and J ends lost 2 bases and 2 bases respectively, with 13 bases between them. The CDR3 contains 15 residues. Germline V gene lookup returns CDR1 MNHNS and CDR2 SASEGT. The CDR3 sequence is CASSELPRETYEQYF. In DNA, the CDR3 is TGTGCCAGCAGTGAACTCCCTCGGGAAACCTACGAGCAGTACTTC.

V gene TRBV18 combines with J gene TRBJ2-7, with 12 positions matching TRBD2. The germline V gene has CDR1 KGHSH and CDR2 LQKENI. The CDR3 is made up of 19 amino acids. The junction had 15 bases not matched to a gene; V was cut back by 6 bases and J by 0 bases. The CDR3 loop reads CASSSGQGTSGGSSYEQYF. The CDR3 DNA sequence: TGTGCCAGCTCCTCCGGACAGGGAACTAGCGGGGGGAGCTCCTACGAGCAGTACTTC.

In DNA, the CDR3 is TGTGCCAGTAGTGGGACTAGCGGGAGGACTAACACCGGGGAGCTGTTTTTT. This codes for CASSGTSGRTNTGELFF. The genes are TRBV19 and TRBJ2-2, with 15 bases identical to TRBD2. Germline lookup yields CDR1 LNHDA and CDR2 SQIVND (reference sequence). V lost 5 bases, J lost 2 bases, and 3 bases stayed unmatched. There are 17 residues in the CDR3.

The V call is TRBV27, the J call TRBJ2-1; 7 bases are shared with TRBD2. The CDR3 consists of 14 residues. The V segment lost 4 bases and the J segment 4 bases; nucleotides outside the gene matches: 4. Per germline, CDR1 MNHEY and CDR2 SMNVEV (reference sequence). The CDR3 nucleotides are TGTGCCAGCAGTTCGGGACTACCGTACAATGAGCAGTTCTTC. Translation: CASSSGLPYNEQFF.

In this sample, this clone turned up once. V usage is TRBV7-2 and J usage is TRBJ2-7, with 12 bases lining up with TRBD2. The CDR3 totals 16 residues. Per the germline V gene, CDR1 is SGHTA and CDR2 is FQGNSA. The ends lost 5 bases at V and 6 bases at J; junction bases unmatched: 11. CDR3 protein: CASSPILAGGPSEQYF. The CDR3 coding sequence is TGTGCCAGCAGCCCAATCCTAGCGGGAGGGCCTTCCGAGCAGTACTTC.

This rearrangement joins TRBV18 to TRBJ2-1, with D possibly TRBD2 on 6 matching bases. Germline V gene data show CDR1 as KGHSH and CDR2 as LQKENI. This CDR3 region has 16 residues. Trimming took off 6 bases at V and 4 bases at J, with 19 bases between the two ends. The CDR3 here is CASSPSRGLIYNEQFF. CDR3 nucleotide sequence: TGTGCCAGCTCGCCCTCGCGGGGTCTAATTTACAATGAGCAGTTCTTC. Drawing the rest from reference TRBV18 and TRBJ2-1, the complete variable domain is NAGVMQNPRHLVRRRGQEARLRCSPMKGHSHVYWYRQLPEEGLKFMVYLQKENIIDESGMPKERFSAEFPKEGPSILRIQQVVRGDSAAYFCASSPSRGLIYNEQFFGPGTRLTVL.

This clone came up many times. The chain joins TRBV19 to TRBJ2-2; TRBD1 matches 7 bases. There are 15 residues in the CDR3. CDR1 LNHDA and CDR2 SQIVND come from the germline V gene (reference sequence). V was clipped by 6 bases and J by 6 bases; unmatched bases: 10. CDR3 in DNA: TGTGCCAGTAGCCCCTTCGACAGGGACCCCGGGGAGCTGTTTTTT. Residues: CASSPFDRDPGELFF.

The rearrangement uses TRBV28 and TRBJ1-5; 9 nucleotides match TRBD1. Germline CDR1 MDHEN, CDR2 SYDVKM. The CDR3 length is 16 residues. The trim removed 4 bases at V and 1 base at J, leaving 5 bases unmatched. CDR3 nucleotide sequence: TGTGCCAGCAGTTCAGGTGACAGGGGGAGCAATCAGCCCCAGCATTTT. This translates into CASSSGDRGSNQPQHF.

The chain carries TRBV10-1 and TRBJ2-7, with 11 bases that match TRBD2. The CDR3 has 17 residues. The trim removed 0 bases at V and 5 bases at J, leaving 9 bases unmatched. Germline V lookup: CDR1 WNHNN, CDR2 SYGVQD (reference sequence). DNA for the CDR3: TGCGCCAGCAGTGAGTCGCGACTGACTAGCGGGATAGACGAGCAGTACTTC. Protein: CASSESRLTSGIDEQYF.

The chain links TRBV19 to TRBJ2-4, with a possible D match to TRBD2 (6 bases). V lost 0 bases and J 6 bases, leaving 15 bases between the germline ends. The germline V gene has CDR1 LNHDA and CDR2 SQIVND (reference sequence). This CDR3 is built from 16 residues. As DNA, the CDR3 is TGTGCCAGTAGTATAGATCTACTTGTGGGGGGAAACATTCAGTACTTC. This translates into CASSIDLLVGGNIQYF.

The J gene is TRBJ2-7, the V gene TRBV6-5, with 12 nucleotides matching TRBD2. The CDR3 is made up of 15 amino acids. V lost 6 bases to trimming and J lost 6 bases; unmatched junction nucleotides: 9. Germline CDR1 MNHEY, CDR2 SVGAGI. For the CDR3, the DNA is TGTGCCAGCAGACCCGGGACTAGCGGGCATGCCGAGCAGTACTTC. Translated: CASRPGTSGHAEQYF.

This clone was counted ten times or more. The rearrangement uses TRBV9 and TRBJ1-2; 8 nucleotides line up with TRBD1. V shed 3 bases and J 7 bases; nucleotides not matched to a gene: 5. The CDR3 has 13 amino acids. The germline V gene encodes CDR1 SGDLS and CDR2 YYNGEE. CDR3 sequence reads: CASSGQGSGGYTF. The CDR3 DNA is TGTGCCAGCAGCGGACAGGGGAGCGGTGGCTACACCTTC.

This chain connects TRBV4-3 to TRBJ2-5, with a weak D call TRBD1 (8 bases). This CDR3 is built from 15 residues. Between the trimmed V and J ends, which lost 4 bases and 4 bases, there was a span of 16 bases. Germline V CDR1 and CDR2: LGHNA, YSLEER. CDR3 protein: CASSRLTGGGETQYF. CDR3 coding DNA: TGCGCCAGCAGCCGATTAACAGGGGGGGGAGAGACCCAGTACTTC.

J is TRBJ2-7 and V is TRBV4-2; 8 positions match TRBD1. Germline V gene data show CDR1 as LGHNA and CDR2 as YNFKEQ. V shed 0 bases and J 6 bases; nucleotides not matched to a gene: 10. The CDR3 runs to 16 residues. The CDR3 DNA is TGTGCCAGCAGCCAAGATCAGGCAGGGGGCTTTAGCGAGCAGTACTTC. Translated, it gives CASSQDQAGGFSEQYF.

The table lists this clone with a count of one. V and J are TRBV4-3 and TRBJ1-3; D not resolved. Per germline, CDR1 LGHNA and CDR2 YSLEER. The CDR3 is made up of 15 amino acids. V dropped 0 bases and J dropped 9 bases, with 15 bases sitting between them. CDR3 loop: CASSQDRVDAGTIYF. The DNA for the CDR3 is TGCGCCAGCAGCCAAGATCGGGTGGACGCGGGCACCATATATTTT.

The chain employs TRBV7-2 and TRBJ1-1, with 7 bases fitting TRBD1. After removal of 3 bases from V and 3 bases from J, the junction contained 4 bases not matched to a gene. Germline loops: CDR1 SGHTA, CDR2 FQGNSA. The CDR3 length is 14 residues. CDR3 bases: TGTGCCAGCAGCTTCAAGGGGGCAGACACTGAAGCTTTCTTT. Its translation: CASSFKGADTEAFF.

The chain uses TRBV29-1 and TRBJ1-2; 9 bases are shared with TRBD1. The J segment lost 5 bases and the V segment lost 4 bases, leaving 5 bases of the junction unmatched. Germline CDR1 and CDR2: SQVTM and ANQGSEA. The length of the CDR3 is 13 residues. Here the CDR3 DNA reads TGCAGCGTTGCGGGACAGGGATCTTATGGCTACACCTTC. Protein product: CSVAGQGSYGYTF.